The clone carrying this TCR beta chain was observed a handful of times. Its specificity is unknown. PBMCs yielded sorted CD4+ and CD8+ T cells. This entry is derived from a study of CD8+ T cells in alopecia areata. Findings and caveats of the study: Lesional tissue from the scalp (especially in alopecia totalis/universalis) showed higher clonality than normal scalp. Mice showed TCR sharing more clearly than patients did, possibly owing to HLA. Scalp samples also contribute reads from the resident alphabeta T cells found in normal skin.

From germline, CDR1 is SQVTM and CDR2 ANQGSEA. The CDR3 contains 15 residues. J lost 0 bases, V lost 7 bases, and 11 bases had no gene match. TCR sequencing used cDNA made by reverse transcription of extracted RNA. TCRdb's copy holds only in-frame clones and misses some; the assay was immunoSEQ multiplex PCR. The table has about 150,000 clones, less than 75% seen once. Material for sequencing was CD8+ T cells sorted from blood. The V call is TRBV29-1, the J call TRBJ1-1; 7 bases are shared with TRBD1. The source of this sequence is a human donor in good health. The DNA of the CDR3 is TGCAGCGCATCAGGGGGGGACCATCTGAACACTGAAGCTTTCTTT. It encodes CSASGGDHLNTEAFF.